The sequence of this T cell receptor (beta chain) was determined in a study of T-cell reconstitution after alpha-beta-depleted transplantation in children. Unique molecular identifiers were incorporated into the prepared TCRbeta library. One entry per CDR3 protein results from TCRdb running MiXCR on the PCR reads. Of some 290,000 distinct CDR3 sequences listed, approximately 23% are singletons. This clonotype was picked up a small number of times. The starting material was PBMCs, mostly from graft donor cells, obtained 180 days after TCRalphabeta/CD19-depleted stem cell transplant. This clonotype was obtained from a male patient aged 10-17 years who had a stem cell transplant for acute lymphoblastic leukemia, so the T cells may come from the graft donor.

DNA for the CDR3: TGTGCCAGCAGCCCCCGGACTAGCGGGACAGAGACCCAGTACTTC. This gives the protein CASSPRTSGTETQYF. The chain uses TRBV7-9 and TRBJ2-5; 12 bases fit TRBD2. V gave up 5 bases and J gave up 4 bases; unmatched junction bases: 5. The germline gives CDR1 SEHNR, CDR2 FQNEAQ (reference sequence). The CDR3 contains 15 residues.